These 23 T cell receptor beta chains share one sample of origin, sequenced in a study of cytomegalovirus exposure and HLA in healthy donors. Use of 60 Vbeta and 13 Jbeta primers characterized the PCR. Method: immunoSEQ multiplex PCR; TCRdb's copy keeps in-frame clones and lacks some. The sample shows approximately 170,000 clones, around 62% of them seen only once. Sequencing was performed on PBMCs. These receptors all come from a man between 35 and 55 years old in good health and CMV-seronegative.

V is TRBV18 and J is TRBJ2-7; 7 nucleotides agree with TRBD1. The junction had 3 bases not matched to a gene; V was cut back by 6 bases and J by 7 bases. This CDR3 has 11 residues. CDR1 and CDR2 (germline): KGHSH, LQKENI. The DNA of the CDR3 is TGTGCCAGCTCCTCAGGGGGTGAGCAGTACTTC. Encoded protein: CASSSGGEQYF.

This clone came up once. In DNA, the CDR3 is TGTGCCAGCAGTTTACAGGGCTCCTATAATTCACCCCTCCACTTT. The encoded protein is CASSLQGSYNSPLHF. The genes are TRBV27 and TRBJ1-6; weak D call: TRBD1 (5 bases). V lost 2 bases, J lost 0 bases, and 5 bases lay in between. Germline assignment: CDR1 MNHEY and CDR2 SMNVEV (reference sequence). The CDR3 runs to 15 residues.

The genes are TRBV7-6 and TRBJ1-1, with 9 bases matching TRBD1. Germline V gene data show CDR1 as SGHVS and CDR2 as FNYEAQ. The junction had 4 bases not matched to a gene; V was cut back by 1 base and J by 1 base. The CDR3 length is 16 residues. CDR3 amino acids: CASSLGSGQGNTEAFF. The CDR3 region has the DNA TGTGCCAGCAGCTTAGGTTCGGGACAGGGGAACACTGAAGCTTTCTTT.

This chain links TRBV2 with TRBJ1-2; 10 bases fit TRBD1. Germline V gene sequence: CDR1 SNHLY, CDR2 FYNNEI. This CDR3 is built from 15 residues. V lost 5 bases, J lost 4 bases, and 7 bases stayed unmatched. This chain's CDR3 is CASSNVGTGVYGYTF. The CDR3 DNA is TGTGCCAGCAGTAACGTAGGGACAGGGGTCTATGGCTACACCTTC.

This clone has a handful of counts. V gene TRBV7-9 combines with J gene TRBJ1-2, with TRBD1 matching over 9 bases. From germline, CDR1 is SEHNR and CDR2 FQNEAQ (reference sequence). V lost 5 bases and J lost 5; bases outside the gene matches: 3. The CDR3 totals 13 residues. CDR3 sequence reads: CASSLGTGYGYTF. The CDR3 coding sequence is TGTGCCAGCAGCCTAGGGACAGGGTATGGCTACACCTTC.

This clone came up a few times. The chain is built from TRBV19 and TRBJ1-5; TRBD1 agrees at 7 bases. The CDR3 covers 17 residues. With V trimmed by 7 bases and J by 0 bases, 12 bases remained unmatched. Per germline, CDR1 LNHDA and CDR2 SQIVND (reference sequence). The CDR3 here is CASTSGTEAYSNQPQHF. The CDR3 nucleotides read TGTGCCAGTACCTCCGGGACAGAGGCTTATAGCAATCAGCCCCAGCATTTT.

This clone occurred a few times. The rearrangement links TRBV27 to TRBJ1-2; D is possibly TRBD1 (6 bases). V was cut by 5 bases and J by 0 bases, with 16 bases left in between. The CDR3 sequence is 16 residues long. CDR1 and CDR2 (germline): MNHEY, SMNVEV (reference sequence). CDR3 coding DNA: TGTGCCAGCAGTCCGTCGTCGACAGGCTCTAACTATGGCTACACCTTC. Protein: CASSPSSTGSNYGYTF.

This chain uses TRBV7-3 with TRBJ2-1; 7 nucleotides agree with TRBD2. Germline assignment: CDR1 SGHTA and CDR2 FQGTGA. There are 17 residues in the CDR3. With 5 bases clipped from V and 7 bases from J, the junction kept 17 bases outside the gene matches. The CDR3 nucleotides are TGTGCCAGCAGCGCTACAACCGGGGGGAGGGCGTCAAATGAGCAGTTCTTC. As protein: CASSATTGGRASNEQFF.

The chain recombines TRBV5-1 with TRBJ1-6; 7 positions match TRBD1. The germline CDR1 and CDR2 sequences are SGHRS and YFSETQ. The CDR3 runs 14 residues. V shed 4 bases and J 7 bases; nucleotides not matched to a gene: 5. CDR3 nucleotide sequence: TGCGCCAGCAGCGGGGGACAGAAGAATTCACCCCTCCACTTT. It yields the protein CASSGGQKNSPLHF.

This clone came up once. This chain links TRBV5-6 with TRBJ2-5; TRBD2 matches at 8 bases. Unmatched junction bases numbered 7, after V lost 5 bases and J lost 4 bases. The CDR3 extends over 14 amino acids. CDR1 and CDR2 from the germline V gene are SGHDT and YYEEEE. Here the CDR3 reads CASRTGLGPETQYF. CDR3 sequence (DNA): TGTGCCAGCAGGACGGGACTAGGTCCAGAGACCCAGTACTTC.

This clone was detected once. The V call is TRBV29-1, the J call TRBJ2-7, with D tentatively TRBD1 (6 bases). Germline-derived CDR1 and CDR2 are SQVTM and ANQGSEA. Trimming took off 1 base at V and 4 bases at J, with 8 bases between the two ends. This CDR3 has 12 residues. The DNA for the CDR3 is TGCAGCGTTGAAGCAGGGGCGTACGAGCAGTACTTC. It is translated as CSVEAGAYEQYF.

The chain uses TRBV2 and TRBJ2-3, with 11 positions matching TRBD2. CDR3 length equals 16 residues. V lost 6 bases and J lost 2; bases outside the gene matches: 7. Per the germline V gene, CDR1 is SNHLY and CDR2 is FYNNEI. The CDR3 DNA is TGTGCCAGCAGGGGGGGGACTAGCGGCAACACAGATACGCAGTATTTT. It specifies CASRGGTSGNTDTQYF. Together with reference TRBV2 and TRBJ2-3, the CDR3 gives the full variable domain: EPEVTQTPSHQVTQMGQEVILRCVPISNHLYFYWYRQILGQKVEFLVSFYNNEISEKSEIFDDQFSVERPDGSNFTLKIRSTKLEDSAMYFCASRGGTSGNTDTQYFGPGTRLTVL.

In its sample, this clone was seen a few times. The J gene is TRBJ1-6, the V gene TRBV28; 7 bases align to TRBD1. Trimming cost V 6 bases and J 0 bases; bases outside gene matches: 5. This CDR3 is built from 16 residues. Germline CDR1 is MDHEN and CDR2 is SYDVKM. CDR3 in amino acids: CASSRDRGSYNSPLHF. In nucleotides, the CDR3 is TGTGCCAGCAGCCGGGACAGAGGCTCCTATAATTCACCCCTCCACTTT.

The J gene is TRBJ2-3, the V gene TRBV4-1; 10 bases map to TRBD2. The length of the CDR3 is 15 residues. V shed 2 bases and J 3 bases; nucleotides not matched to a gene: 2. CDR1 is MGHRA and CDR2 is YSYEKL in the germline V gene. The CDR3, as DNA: TGCGCCAGCAGCCAACGACTAGCGGGTACAGATACGCAGTATTTT. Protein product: CASSQRLAGTDTQYF.

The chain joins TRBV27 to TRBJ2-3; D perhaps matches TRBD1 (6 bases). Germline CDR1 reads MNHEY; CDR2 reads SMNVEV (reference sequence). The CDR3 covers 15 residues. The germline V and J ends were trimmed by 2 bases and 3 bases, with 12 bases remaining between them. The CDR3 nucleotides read TGTGCCAGCAGTTTAGGTGGGCAGGGGACAGATACGCAGTATTTT. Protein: CASSLGGQGTDTQYF.

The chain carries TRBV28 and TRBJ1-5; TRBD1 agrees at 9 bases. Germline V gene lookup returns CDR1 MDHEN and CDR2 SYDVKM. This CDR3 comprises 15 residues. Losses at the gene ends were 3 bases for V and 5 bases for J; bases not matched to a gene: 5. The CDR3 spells CASSFGDREDQPQHF. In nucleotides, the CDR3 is TGTGCCAGCAGTTTTGGGGACAGGGAAGATCAGCCCCAGCATTTT.

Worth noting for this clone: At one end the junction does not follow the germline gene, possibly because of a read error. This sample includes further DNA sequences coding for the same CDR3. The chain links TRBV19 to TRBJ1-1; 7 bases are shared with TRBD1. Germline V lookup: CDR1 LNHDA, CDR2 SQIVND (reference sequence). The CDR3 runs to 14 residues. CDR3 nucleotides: TGTGCCAGTCTTGGGACAGAGAGGAACACTGAGGCTTTCTTT. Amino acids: CASLGTERNTEAFF.

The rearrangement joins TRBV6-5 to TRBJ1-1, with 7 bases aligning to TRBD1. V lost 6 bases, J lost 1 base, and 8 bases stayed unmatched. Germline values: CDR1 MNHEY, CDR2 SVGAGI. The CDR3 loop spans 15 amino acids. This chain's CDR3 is CASSQPRQGNTEAFF. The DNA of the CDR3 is TGTGCCAGCAGCCAACCGAGACAGGGGAACACTGAAGCTTTCTTT.

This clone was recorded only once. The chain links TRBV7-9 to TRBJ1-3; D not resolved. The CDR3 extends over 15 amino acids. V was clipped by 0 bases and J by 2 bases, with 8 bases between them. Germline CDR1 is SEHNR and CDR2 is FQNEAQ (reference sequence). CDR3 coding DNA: TGTGCCAGCAGCTTAGCCCAGGAACCTGGAAACACCATATATTTT. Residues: CASSLAQEPGNTIYF.

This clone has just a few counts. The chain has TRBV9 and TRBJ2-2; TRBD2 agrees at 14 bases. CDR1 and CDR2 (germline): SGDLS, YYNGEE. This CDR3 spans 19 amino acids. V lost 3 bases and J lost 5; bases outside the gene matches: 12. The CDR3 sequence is CASSARTSGGPALTGELFF. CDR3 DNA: TGTGCCAGCAGCGCTAGGACTAGCGGGGGGCCGGCCCTGACCGGGGAGCTGTTTTTT. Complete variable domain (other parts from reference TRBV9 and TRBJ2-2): DSGVTQTPKHLITATGQRVTLRCSPRSGDLSVYWYQQSLDQGLQFLIQYYNGEERAKGNILERFSAQQFPDLHSELNLSSLELGDSALYFCASSARTSGGPALTGELFFGEGSRLTVL.

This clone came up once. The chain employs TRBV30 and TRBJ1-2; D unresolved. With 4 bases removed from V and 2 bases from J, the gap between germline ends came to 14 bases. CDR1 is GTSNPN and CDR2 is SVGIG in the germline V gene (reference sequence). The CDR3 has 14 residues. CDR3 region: CAWTLLGRNYGYTF. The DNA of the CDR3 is TGTGCCTGGACCCTATTAGGGAGGAACTATGGCTACACCTTC.

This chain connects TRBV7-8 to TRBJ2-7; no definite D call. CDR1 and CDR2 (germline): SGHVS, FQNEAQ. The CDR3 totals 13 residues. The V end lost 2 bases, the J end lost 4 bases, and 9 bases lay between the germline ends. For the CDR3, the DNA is TGTGCCAGCAGCTTACCAGGCTATTACGAGCAGTACTTC. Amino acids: CASSLPGYYEQYF.

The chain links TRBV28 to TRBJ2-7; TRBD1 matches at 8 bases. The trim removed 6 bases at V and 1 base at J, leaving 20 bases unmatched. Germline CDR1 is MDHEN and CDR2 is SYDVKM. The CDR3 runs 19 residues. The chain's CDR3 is CASSPGTGGHLQLSYEQYF. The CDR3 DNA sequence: TGTGCCAGCAGCCCCGGGACAGGTGGGCACCTCCAATTGTCCTACGAGCAGTACTTC.